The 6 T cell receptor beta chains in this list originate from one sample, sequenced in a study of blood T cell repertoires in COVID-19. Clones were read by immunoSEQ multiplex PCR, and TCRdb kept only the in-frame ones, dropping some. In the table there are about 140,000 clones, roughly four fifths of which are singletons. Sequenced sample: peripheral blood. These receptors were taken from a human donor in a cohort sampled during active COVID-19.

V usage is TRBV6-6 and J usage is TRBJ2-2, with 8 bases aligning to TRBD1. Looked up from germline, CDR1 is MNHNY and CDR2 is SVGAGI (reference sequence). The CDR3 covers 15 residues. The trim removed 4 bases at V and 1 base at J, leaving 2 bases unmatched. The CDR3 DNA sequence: TGTGCCAGCAGTTCAGGACAGGGGAACACCGGGGAGCTGTTTTTT. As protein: CASSSGQGNTGELFF.

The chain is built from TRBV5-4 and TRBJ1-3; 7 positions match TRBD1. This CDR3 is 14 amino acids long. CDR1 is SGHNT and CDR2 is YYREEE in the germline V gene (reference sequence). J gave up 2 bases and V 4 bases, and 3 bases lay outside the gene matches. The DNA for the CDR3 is TGTGCCAGCAGCCTCGGGACAGCTGGAAACACCATATATTTT. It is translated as CASSLGTAGNTIYF.

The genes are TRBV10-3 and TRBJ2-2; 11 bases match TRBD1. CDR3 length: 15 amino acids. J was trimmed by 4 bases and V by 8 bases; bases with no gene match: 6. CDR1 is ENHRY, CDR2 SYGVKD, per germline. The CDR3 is CAILGQGAGTGELFF. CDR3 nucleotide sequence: TGTGCCATCCTTGGACAGGGGGCTGGCACCGGGGAGCTGTTTTTT.

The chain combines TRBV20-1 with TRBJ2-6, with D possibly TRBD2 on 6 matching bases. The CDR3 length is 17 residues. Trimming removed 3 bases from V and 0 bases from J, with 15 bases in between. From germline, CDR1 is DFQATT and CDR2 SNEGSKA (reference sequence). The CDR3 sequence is CSASIPGDLSGANVLTF. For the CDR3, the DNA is TGCAGTGCTAGTATACCGGGGGATCTCTCTGGGGCCAACGTCCTGACTTTC.

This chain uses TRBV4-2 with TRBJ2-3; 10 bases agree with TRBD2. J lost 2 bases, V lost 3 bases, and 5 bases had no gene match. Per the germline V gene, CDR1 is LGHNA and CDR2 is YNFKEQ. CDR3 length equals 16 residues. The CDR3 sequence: CASSQSSGGNTDTQYF. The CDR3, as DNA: TGTGCCAGCAGCCAGTCTAGCGGGGGAAACACAGATACGCAGTATTTT.

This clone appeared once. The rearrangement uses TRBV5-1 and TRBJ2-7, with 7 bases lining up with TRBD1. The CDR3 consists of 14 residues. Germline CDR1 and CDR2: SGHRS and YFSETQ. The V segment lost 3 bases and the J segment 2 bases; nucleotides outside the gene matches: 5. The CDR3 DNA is TGCGCCAGCAGCTGGACAGGACATACCTACGAGCAGTACTTC. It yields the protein CASSWTGHTYEQYF.